Below, 4 T cell receptor beta chains from the same sample are listed, as sequenced in a study of spatial heterogeneity in lung cancer. MiXCR was run by TCRdb on the 5' RACE reads, yielding one entry per CDR3 protein. Of 110,000 or so distinct CDR3 sequences in the sample, approximately 11% were seen once. Time point in this sample: blood at routine non-recurrence follow-up after resection. Specimen: PBMCs, collected at follow-up. These receptor sequences come from a female donor with early-stage non-small cell lung cancer.

In its sample, this clonotype was seen many times. The gene calls are TRBV2 and TRBJ1-3, with 8 bases that match TRBD1. The junction had 4 bases not matched to a gene; V was cut back by 4 bases and J by 8 bases. The CDR3 sequence is 13 residues long. CDR1 is SNHLY, CDR2 FYNNEI, per germline. The CDR3 reads CASSVDRVHTIYF. The CDR3 DNA is TGTGCCAGCAGTGTGGACAGGGTACACACCATATATTTT.

The chain combines TRBV10-3 with TRBJ2-7; 9 bases fit TRBD2. The CDR3 consists of 13 residues. From germline, CDR1 is ENHRY and CDR2 SYGVKD. V shed 3 bases, J shed 5 bases, and the junction held 2 bases outside the gene matches. The CDR3: CAISDLAGNEQYV. The CDR3 DNA reads TGTGCCATCAGTGACCTAGCGGGAAACGAGCAGTACGTC.

The V and J genes are TRBV2 and TRBJ2-3; 10 bases agree with TRBD2. The J segment lost 6 bases and the V segment lost 6 bases, leaving 9 bases of the junction unmatched. Germline values: CDR1 SNHLY, CDR2 FYNNEI. This CDR3 has 15 amino acids. Here the CDR3 reads CASRDSGRLRDTQYF. The CDR3 DNA follows: TGTGCCAGCAGGGATAGCGGGAGGTTAAGGGATACGCAGTATTTT.

This clonotype has a count of ten or more. The chain employs TRBV28 and TRBJ1-3, with D unresolved. V was cut by 2 bases and J by 0 bases, with 5 bases left in between. Germline-derived CDR1 and CDR2 are MDHEN and SYDVKM. The CDR3 has 14 residues. CDR3 protein: CASSLTYSGNTIYF. CDR3 DNA sequence: TGTGCCAGCAGTTTAACGTACTCTGGAAACACCATATATTTT.